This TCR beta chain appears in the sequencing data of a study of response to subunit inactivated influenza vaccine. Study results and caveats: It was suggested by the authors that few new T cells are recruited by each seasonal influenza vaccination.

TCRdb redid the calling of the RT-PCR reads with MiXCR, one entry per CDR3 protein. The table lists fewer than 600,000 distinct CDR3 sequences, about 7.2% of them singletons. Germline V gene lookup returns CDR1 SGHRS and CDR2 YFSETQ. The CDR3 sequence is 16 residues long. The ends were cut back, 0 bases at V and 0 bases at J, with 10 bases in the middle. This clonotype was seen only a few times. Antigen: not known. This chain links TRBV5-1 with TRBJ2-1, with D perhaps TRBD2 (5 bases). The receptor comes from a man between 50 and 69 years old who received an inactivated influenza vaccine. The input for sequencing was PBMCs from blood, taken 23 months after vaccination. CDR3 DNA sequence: TGCGCCAGCAGCTTGGGGGTAGCGCACTCCTACAATGAGCAGTTCTTC. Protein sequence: CASSLGVAHSYNEQFF.